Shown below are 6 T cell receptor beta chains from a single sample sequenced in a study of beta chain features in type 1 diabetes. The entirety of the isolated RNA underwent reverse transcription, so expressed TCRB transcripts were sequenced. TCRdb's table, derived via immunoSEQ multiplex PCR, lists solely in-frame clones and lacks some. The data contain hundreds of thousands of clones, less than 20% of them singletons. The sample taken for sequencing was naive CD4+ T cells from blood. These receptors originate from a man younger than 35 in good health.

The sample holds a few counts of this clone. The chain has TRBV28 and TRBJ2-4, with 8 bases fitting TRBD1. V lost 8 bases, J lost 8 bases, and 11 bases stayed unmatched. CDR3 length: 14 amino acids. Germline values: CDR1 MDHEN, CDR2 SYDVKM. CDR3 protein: CASSTNRDRYIQYF. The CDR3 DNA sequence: TGTGCCAGCTCAACCAACCGGGACAGGTACATTCAGTACTTC.

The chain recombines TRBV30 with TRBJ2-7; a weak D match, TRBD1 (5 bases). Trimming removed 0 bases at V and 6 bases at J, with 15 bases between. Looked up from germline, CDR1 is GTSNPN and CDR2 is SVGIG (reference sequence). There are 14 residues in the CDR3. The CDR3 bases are TGTGCCTGGAGTGTACAGTCAGGGTACCTCGAGCAGTACTTC. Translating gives CAWSVQSGYLEQYF.

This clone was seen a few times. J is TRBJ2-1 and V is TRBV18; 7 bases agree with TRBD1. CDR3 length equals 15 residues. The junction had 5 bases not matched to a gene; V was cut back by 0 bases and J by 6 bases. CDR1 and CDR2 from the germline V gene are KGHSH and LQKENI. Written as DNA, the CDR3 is TGTGCCAGCTCACCACCGACAGGGATGCTCAATGAGCAGTTCTTC. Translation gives CASSPPTGMLNEQFF. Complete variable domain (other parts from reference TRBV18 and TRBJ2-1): NAGVMQNPRHLVRRRGQEARLRCSPMKGHSHVYWYRQLPEEGLKFMVYLQKENIIDESGMPKERFSAEFPKEGPSILRIQQVVRGDSAAYFCASSPPTGMLNEQFFGPGTRLTVL.

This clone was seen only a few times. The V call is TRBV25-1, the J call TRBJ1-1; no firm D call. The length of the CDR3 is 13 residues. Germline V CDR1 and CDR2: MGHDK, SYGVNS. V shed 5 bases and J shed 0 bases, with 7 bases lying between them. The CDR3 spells CASSIKVNTEAFF. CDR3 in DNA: TGTGCCAGCAGTATTAAGGTGAACACTGAAGCTTTCTTT.

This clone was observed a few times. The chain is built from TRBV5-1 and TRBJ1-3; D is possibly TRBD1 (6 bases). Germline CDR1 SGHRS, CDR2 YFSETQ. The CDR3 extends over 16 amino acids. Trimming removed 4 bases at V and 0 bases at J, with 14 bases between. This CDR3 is CASSQGRTVSGNTIYF. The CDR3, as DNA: TGCGCCAGCAGCCAGGGACGGACAGTCTCTGGAAACACCATATATTTT. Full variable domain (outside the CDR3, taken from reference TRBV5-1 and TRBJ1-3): KAGVTQTPRYLIKTRGQQVTLSCSPISGHRSVSWYQQTPGQGLQFLFEYFSETQRNKGNFPGRFSGRQFSNSRSEMNVSTLELGDSALYLCASSQGRTVSGNTIYFGEGSWLTVV.

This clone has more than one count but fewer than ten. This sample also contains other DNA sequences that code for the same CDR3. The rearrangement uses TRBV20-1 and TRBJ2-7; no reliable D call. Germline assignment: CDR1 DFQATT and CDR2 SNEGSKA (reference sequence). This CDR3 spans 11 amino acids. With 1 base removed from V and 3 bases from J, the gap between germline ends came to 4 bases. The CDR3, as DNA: TGCAGTGCTAGAGGCAGCTACGAGCAGTACTTC. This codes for CSARGSYEQYF.